This TCR beta chain was sequenced during a study of T cell changes during pregnancy in multiple sclerosis. Profiling relied on immunoSEQ multiplex PCR, and the TCRdb table lists in-frame clones only, not all of them. Of roughly 93,000 clones listed, around 94% are singletons. Between the trimmed V and J ends, which lost 1 base and 5 bases, there was a span of 14 bases. Germline CDR1 and CDR2: SEHNR and FQNEAQ (reference sequence). CDR3 length: 15 amino acids. This clonotype was obtained from a female donor with multiple sclerosis, enrolled in a pregnancy study. The specimen comprised peripheral blood, sampled after pregnancy. The V and J genes are TRBV7-9 and TRBJ1-2; the D gene is possibly TRBD1 (6 bases). The CDR3 coding sequence is TGTGCCAGCAGCTTAGATTGGGACACCACGTATGGCTACACCTTC. Encoded protein: CASSLDWDTTYGYTF.